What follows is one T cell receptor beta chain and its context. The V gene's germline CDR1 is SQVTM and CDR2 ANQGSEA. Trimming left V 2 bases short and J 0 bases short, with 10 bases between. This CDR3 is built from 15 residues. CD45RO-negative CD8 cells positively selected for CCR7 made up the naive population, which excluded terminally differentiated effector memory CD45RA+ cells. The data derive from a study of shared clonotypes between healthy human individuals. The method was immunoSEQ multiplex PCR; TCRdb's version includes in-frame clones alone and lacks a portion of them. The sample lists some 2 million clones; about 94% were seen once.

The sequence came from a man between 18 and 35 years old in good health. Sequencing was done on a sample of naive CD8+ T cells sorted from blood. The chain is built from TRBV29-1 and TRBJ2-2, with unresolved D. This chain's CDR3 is CSVEIWTPNTGELFF. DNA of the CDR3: TGCAGCGTTGAAATCTGGACGCCGAACACCGGGGAGCTGTTTTTT.